Presented here are 20 T cell receptor beta chains from one specimen sequenced in a study of post-analysis software for immune sequencing data. Overall study findings and caveats: Included in a set of roughly five TRBV segments more frequent in patients than controls were TRBV5-6, TRBV5-1 and TRBV20-1.

The antigens of these receptors remain unknown. Researchers reported that TCR beta cDNA libraries carried unique molecular identifiers. Each CDR3 protein is one row after TCRdb ran MiXCR on the PCR reads. The sample lists almost 700,000 distinct CDR3 sequences, approximately 59% occurring once. What was sequenced was blood. These receptors came from a girl aged 2 to 9 with multiple sclerosis.

This clonotype was seen more than once but under ten times. CDR3 nucleotides: TGTGCCAGCAGCTCCTTCGGGACTCGTAACCAGTTCTTC. Amino acids: CASSSFGTRNQFF. This chain uses TRBV5-6 with TRBJ2-1, with D possibly TRBD2 on 6 matching bases. The CDR3 contains 13 residues. Germline V gives CDR1 SGHDT, CDR2 YYEEEE. Trimming pared 3 bases from V and 13 bases from J, leaving 17 bases between.

The chain joins TRBV7-6 to TRBJ1-2; 8 nucleotides match TRBD1. The V gene's germline CDR1 is SGHVS and CDR2 FNYEAQ. This CDR3 has 13 residues. Losses at the gene ends were 3 bases for V and 7 bases for J; bases not matched to a gene: 4. Here the CDR3 reads CASSFPGGSGYTF. In DNA, the CDR3 is TGTGCCAGCAGCTTTCCAGGGGGCTCTGGCTACACCTTC.

This sequence joins TRBV28 and TRBJ1-2; possible D gene TRBD1, 5 bases. The V gene's germline CDR1 is MDHEN and CDR2 SYDVKM. V lost 7 bases, J lost 8 bases, and 20 bases lay in between. CDR3 length: 14 residues. As DNA, the CDR3 is TGTGCCAGCACAGGGTACGACTTCGATCGGGGCTACACCTTC. Translated, it gives CASTGYDFDRGYTF.

This clonotype was observed a few times. The chain carries TRBV29-1 and TRBJ2-7, with TRBD1 identical over 7 bases. CDR3 length equals 14 residues. The V gene's germline CDR1 is SQVTM and CDR2 ANQGSEA. Losses at the gene ends were 6 bases for V and 2 bases for J; bases not matched to a gene: 10. In DNA, the CDR3 is TGCAGCGTAGCGACCCGGGACAGAGCCTACGAGCAGTACTTC. Residues: CSVATRDRAYEQYF.

This chain joins TRBV7-9 and TRBJ2-1; 9 nucleotides line up with TRBD1. The germline V gene has CDR1 SEHNR and CDR2 FQNEAQ (reference sequence). This CDR3 comprises 15 residues. The V gene end was trimmed by 0 bases and the J gene end by 5 bases; junction bases not matched to a gene: 2. The DNA for the CDR3 is TGTGCCAGCAGCTTAGCACAGGGGGCGAACAATGAGCAGTTCTTC. It yields the protein CASSLAQGANNEQFF.

On this clonotype itself: Sequence at one end of the junction differs from germline and may be a read error. The V and J genes are TRBV4-2 and TRBJ2-5, with D possibly being TRBD2 (5 bases). Germline V gene data show CDR1 as LGHNA and CDR2 as YNFKEQ. The CDR3 loop spans 14 amino acids. As DNA, the CDR3 is TGTGCCAGCAGCCCCGGGCGGGTCGAAGAGACCAAGTACTTC. Encoded protein: CASSPGRVEETKYF.

The gene calls are TRBV20-1 and TRBJ2-3, with 8 nucleotides matching TRBD1. Germline values: CDR1 DFQATT, CDR2 SNEGSKA (reference sequence). The CDR3 has 16 residues. Losses at the gene ends were 0 bases for V and 6 bases for J; bases not matched to a gene: 11. CDR3 sequence reads: CSARDSGQGRLDTQYF. CDR3 in DNA: TGCAGTGCTAGAGATAGCGGACAGGGACGGCTGGATACGCAGTATTTT.

V gene TRBV10-3 combines with J gene TRBJ1-2, with TRBD1 identical over 9 bases. Germline lookup yields CDR1 ENHRY and CDR2 SYGVKD. Trimming cost V 5 bases and J 4 bases; bases outside gene matches: 14. The CDR3 length is 17 residues. CDR3 in DNA: TGTGCCATCAGTACAGGACAGGGGAGAGGTCCTAGCTATGGCTACACCTTC. Residues: CAISTGQGRGPSYGYTF.

This clonotype was found a few times. V is TRBV10-1 and J is TRBJ2-7, with D possibly TRBD2 on 6 matching bases. V was clipped by 2 bases and J by 4 bases, with 9 bases between them. The CDR3 extends over 13 amino acids. In germline, CDR1 is WNHNN, CDR2 SYGVQD (reference sequence). This chain's CDR3 is CASSETSTYEQYF. The DNA of the CDR3 is TGCGCCAGCAGTGAGACTAGCACTTACGAGCAGTACTTC.

This chain links TRBV7-6 with TRBJ1-1, with D unclear. The germline CDR1 and CDR2 sequences are SGHVS and FNYEAQ. Trimming took 4 bases from V and 1 from J, leaving 13 bases between them. This CDR3 region has 15 residues. The CDR3 is CASSSTQDGNTEAFF. The CDR3 region has the DNA TGTGCCAGCAGCTCTACTCAGGACGGGAACACTGAAGCTTTCTTT. Looking up the rest from reference TRBV7-6 and TRBJ1-1 gives the full variable domain: GAGVSQSPRYKVTKRGQDVALRCDPISGHVSLYWYRQALGQGPEFLTYFNYEAQQDKSGLPNDRFSAERPEGSISTLTIQRTEQRDSAMYRCASSSTQDGNTEAFFGQGTRLTVV.

The chain has TRBV6-5 and TRBJ2-3; 7 positions match TRBD2. V gave up 2 bases and J gave up 3 bases; unmatched junction bases: 8. Germline CDR1 and CDR2: MNHEY and SVGAGI. The CDR3 length is 16 residues. Here the CDR3 DNA reads TGTGCCAGCAGTTACCGGGGGGTTAGCGGGACAGATACGCAGTATTTT. Translation gives CASSYRGVSGTDTQYF.

In DNA, the CDR3 is TGTGCCAGCCAACAGGGGCGAGTTGAGACCCAGTACTTC. It encodes CASQQGRVETQYF. The rearrangement joins TRBV6-2 or TRBV6-3 to TRBJ2-5, with 7 bases matching TRBD1. The CDR3 extends over 13 amino acids. Germline V lookup: CDR1 MNHEY, CDR2 SVGEGT. Trimming took 8 bases from V and 5 from J; bases not matched to a gene: 8.

A few counts support this clonotype. The rearrangement uses TRBV5-1 and TRBJ2-7, with TRBD1 matching 9 bases. Trimming removed 4 bases from V and 6 bases from J; junction bases left unmatched: 5. The V gene's germline CDR1 is SGHRS and CDR2 YFSETQ. This CDR3 spans 13 amino acids. CDR3 sequence: CASSRDRVSEQYF. The CDR3 nucleotides are TGCGCCAGCAGCAGGGACAGGGTCTCCGAGCAGTACTTC.

The chain carries TRBV20-1 and TRBJ2-1, with TRBD2 matching over 13 bases. Germline V lookup: CDR1 DFQATT, CDR2 SNEGSKA (reference sequence). CDR3 size: 15 residues. J was trimmed by 1 base and V by 5 bases; bases with no gene match: 2. CDR3 DNA sequence: TGCAGTGCTGGGACTAGCGGGACGTCCTACAATGAGCAGTTCTTC. Amino acids: CSAGTSGTSYNEQFF.

The chain couples TRBV28 to TRBJ2-3, with 10 positions matching TRBD2. This CDR3 has 17 residues. The trim removed 2 bases at V and 4 bases at J, leaving 9 bases unmatched. The V gene's germline CDR1 is MDHEN and CDR2 SYDVKM. CDR3 sequence: CASSLEGSGGEADTQYF. CDR3 nucleotides: TGTGCCAGCAGTTTAGAGGGCAGCGGGGGGGAGGCAGATACGCAGTATTTT.

This clonotype was detected only once. The chain recombines TRBV5-6 with TRBJ1-4, with TRBD1 matching over 8 bases. J was trimmed by 7 bases and V by 0 bases; bases with no gene match: 5. Germline V gene lookup returns CDR1 SGHDT and CDR2 YYEEEE. The CDR3 loop spans 15 amino acids. Here the CDR3 DNA reads TGTGCCAGCAGCTTGGTGACAGGGGCTACTGAAAAACTGTTTTTT. Translation gives CASSLVTGATEKLFF.

This clonotype was counted only a few times. The rearrangement joins TRBV29-1 to TRBJ2-5; D gene uncertain. The germline gives CDR1 SQVTM, CDR2 ANQGSEA. CDR3 length: 13 residues. The germline V and J ends were trimmed by 3 bases and 1 base, with 9 bases remaining between them. The CDR3 bases are TGCAGCGTTGACGCAGCCCTCCAAGAGACCCAGTACTTC. Its translation: CSVDAALQETQYF.

The chain recombines TRBV7-2 with TRBJ2-7, with unresolved D. The CDR3 has 13 amino acids. The V end lost 2 bases, the J end lost 3 bases, and 8 bases lay between the germline ends. CDR1 SGHTA and CDR2 FQGNSA come from the germline V gene. CDR3 DNA sequence: TGTGCCAGCAGCTTACAGGCAAGCTACGAGCAGTACTTC. It translates to CASSLQASYEQYF.

The V call is TRBV5-1, the J call TRBJ2-5, with D uncertain. V was clipped by 4 bases and J by 4 bases, with 8 bases between them. The CDR3 is 12 residues long. CDR1 is SGHRS, CDR2 YFSETQ, per germline. DNA for the CDR3: TGCGCCAGCAGCGCGTTGGGAGAGACCCAGTACTTC. It codes for CASSALGETQYF.

This chain joins TRBV29-1 and TRBJ2-2; 11 bases map to TRBD1. Per the germline V gene, CDR1 is SQVTM and CDR2 is ANQGSEA. The CDR3 is made up of 16 amino acids. J gave up 3 bases and V 7 bases, and 10 bases lay outside the gene matches. The CDR3 loop reads CSALPPGQGDTGELFF. Written as DNA, the CDR3 is TGCAGCGCCTTACCTCCGGGACAGGGGGACACCGGGGAGCTGTTTTTT.